This TCR beta chain emerged from a study of early T cells in non-severe SARS-CoV-2 infection. In the study overall: Sequenced bulk RNA came from whole blood that was unsorted, and chains were unpaired. General observations from the study: A preference for anti-spike CD8 responses marked VDJdb matching, which missed private and CD4 specificities.

The CDR3 loop spans 14 amino acids. V lost 6 bases to trimming and J lost 4 bases; unmatched junction nucleotides: 3. Individual cDNA molecules were tagged with unique molecular identifiers, the study reported. TCRdb fed the 5' RACE reads into MiXCR, producing one record per CDR3 protein. This sample yields around 70,000 distinct CDR3 sequences, of which about 14% are seen a single time; approximately 12% belongs to the top ten. This clonotype was counted many times. The antigen is unknown. The rearrangement links TRBV12-3 or TRBV12-4 to TRBJ2-4; the match to TRBD2 covers 10 bases. The source material was whole blood. The TCR comes from an adult who was a healthcare worker with PCR-confirmed SARS-CoV-2 infection or an uninfected control (not recorded which). The CDR3 DNA follows: TGTGCCAGCAGGATGACTAGCGGGAAAAACATTCAGTACTTC. Translated: CASRMTSGKNIQYF.